Listed here are 13 T cell receptor beta chains from one sample, sequenced in a study of blood T cells in healthy people across ages. With a J-beta primer mix and a sample-barcoded 5' primer, a second PCR ran about 7 to 11 cycles. TCRdb ran MiXCR on the 5' RACE reads and lists one entry per CDR3 protein. The sample includes over 1,500,000 distinct CDR3 sequences, around 50% of them seen just once. Sequencing was carried out using blood. These receptors all stem from a woman in her 40s in good health.

This chain uses TRBV4-1 with TRBJ2-4; 9 positions agree with TRBD1. Germline lookup yields CDR1 MGHRA and CDR2 YSYEKL. The CDR3 extends over 18 amino acids. V dropped 1 base and J dropped 7; count of bases not matched to a gene: 14. The CDR3 reads CASSQGPWDRDGKNIQYF. The CDR3, as DNA: TGCGCCAGCAGCCAAGGTCCGTGGGACAGGGATGGCAAGAACATTCAGTACTTC.

This rearrangement joins TRBV10-3 to TRBJ2-5; 9 bases match TRBD2. The CDR3 has 12 amino acids. The germline gives CDR1 ENHRY, CDR2 SYGVKD. The V gene end was trimmed by 8 bases and the J gene end by 11 bases; junction bases not matched to a gene: 9. The DNA for the CDR3 is TGTGCCATCGGGCGGGGGGGCAATGAGCAGTACTTC. This translates into CAIGRGGNEQYF.

The chain carries TRBV7-2 and TRBJ1-4; no firm D call. Germline V gene lookup returns CDR1 SGHTA and CDR2 FQGNSA. V gave up 5 bases and J gave up 7 bases, with 11 bases separating them. The CDR3 loop spans 13 amino acids. In nucleotides, the CDR3 is TGTGCCAGCAGCACACACTTAGCTGAAAAACTGTTTTTT. Protein: CASSTHLAEKLFF.

This clonotype turned up a few times. In DNA form, the CDR3 reads TGTGCCACCAGTGATCCCCGGTTCAATGGCTACACCTTC. Translating it yields CATSDPRFNGYTF. This chain uses TRBV24-1 with TRBJ1-2; D uncertain. V was pared by 3 bases and J by 6 bases, with 10 bases between. This CDR3 has 13 residues. Germline-derived CDR1 and CDR2 are KGHDR and SFDVKD.

On this clonotype: A junction boundary mismatches the germline segment, possibly from a read error. The V call is TRBV10-1, the J call TRBJ2-5; no clear D. The J call may be mistaken, given a closer DNA end match to TRBJ2-7. Germline CDR1 and CDR2: WNHNN and SYGVQD (reference sequence). The CDR3 loop spans 13 amino acids. The CDR3 DNA reads TGTGCCAGCAGTGAATCTGGGGTCTACGAGCAGTACTTC. It yields the protein CASSESGVYEQYF.

The J gene is TRBJ1-5, the V gene TRBV7-2; D gene unclear. The germline gives CDR1 SGHTA, CDR2 FQGNSA. The CDR3 is 15 residues long. Trimming pared 0 bases from V and 1 base from J, leaving 7 bases between. DNA for the CDR3: TGTGCCAGCAGCTTAGCCCCCCCCAGCAATCAGCCCCAGCATTTT. Its protein product is CASSLAPPSNQPQHF. Combining the CDR3 with reference TRBV7-2 and TRBJ1-5 gives the whole variable domain GAGVSQSPSNKVTEKGKDVELRCDPISGHTALYWYRQSLGQGLEFLIYFQGNSAPDKSGLPSDRFSAERTGGSVSTLTIQRTQQEDSAVYLCASSLAPPSNQPQHFGDGTRLSIL.

The gene calls are TRBV4-3 and TRBJ2-3; no definite D call. With 0 bases removed from V and 3 bases from J, the gap between germline ends came to 10 bases. Germline lookup yields CDR1 LGHNA and CDR2 YSLEER. The CDR3 runs to 15 residues. CDR3 DNA sequence: TGCGCCAGCAGCCAAGATCTGGCGTGGACAGATACGCAGTATTTT. Residues: CASSQDLAWTDTQYF.

The chain combines TRBV4-3 with TRBJ2-5; TRBD1 agrees at 7 bases. V was pared by 2 bases and J by 4 bases, with 7 bases of the junction left unmatched. This CDR3 is 15 amino acids long. From germline, CDR1 is LGHNA and CDR2 YSLEER. The DNA for the CDR3 is TGCGCCAGCAGCCAAAGCCAGGGGGACCTAGAGACCCAGTACTTC. This encodes CASSQSQGDLETQYF.

Points on this clonotype: The junction and the germline gene differ at one end; a read error may be behind it. The chain combines TRBV7-2 with TRBJ2-3; TRBD2 agrees at 10 bases. Germline V lookup: CDR1 SGHTA, CDR2 FQGNSA. This CDR3 contains 16 residues. The CDR3 spells CANSLSGTSATDTQYF. CDR3 DNA: TGTGCCAACAGCTTATCTGGGACTAGCGCAACAGATACGCAGTATTTT.

The J gene is TRBJ2-3, the V gene TRBV11-2, with 8 bases identical to TRBD2. V lost 0 bases, J lost 2 bases, and 13 bases stayed unmatched. CDR3 length: 19 residues. Germline V gives CDR1 SGHAT, CDR2 FQNNGV. CDR3 sequence reads: CASSLESRWASGPTDTQYF. The CDR3 nucleotides read TGTGCCAGCAGCTTAGAATCACGTTGGGCTAGCGGGCCCACAGATACGCAGTATTTT. Drawing the rest from reference TRBV11-2 and TRBJ2-3, the complete variable domain is EAGVAQSPRYKIIEKRQSVAFWCNPISGHATLYWYQQILGQGPKLLIQFQNNGVVDDSQLPKDRFSAERLKGVDSTLKIQPAKLEDSAVYLCASSLESRWASGPTDTQYFGPGTRLTVL.

This chain's CDR3 is CASSSFPGTGSGETQYF. CDR3 in DNA: TGTGCCAGCAGTTCTTTTCCCGGAACAGGGTCCGGAGAGACCCAGTACTTC. The chain recombines TRBV6-5 with TRBJ2-5; weak D call: TRBD1 (6 bases). CDR3 size: 17 residues. V was pared by 4 bases and J by 4 bases, with 22 bases between. Germline-derived CDR1 and CDR2 are MNHEY and SVGAGI.

This rearrangement joins TRBV11-2 to TRBJ1-2; maybe TRBD1 (5 bases). The V end was cut by 0 bases, the J end by 4 bases, with 12 bases between. CDR3 length: 15 residues. From germline, CDR1 is SGHAT and CDR2 FQNNGV. CDR3 protein: CASSLDPTGVYGYTF. The CDR3 DNA reads as TGTGCCAGCAGCTTAGATCCCACAGGAGTCTATGGCTACACCTTC.

The chain carries TRBV5-1 and TRBJ2-7, with 7 bases identical to TRBD1. Losses at the gene ends were 4 bases for V and 2 bases for J; bases not matched to a gene: 9. The CDR3 has 15 residues. Germline-derived CDR1 and CDR2 are SGHRS and YFSETQ. The CDR3 DNA reads as TGCGCCAGCAGCGGGGGCCGGGACAGAACCTACGAGCAGTACTTC. It translates to CASSGGRDRTYEQYF.